Sequencing of this T cell receptor (beta chain) was carried out in a study of control samples from healthy donors and cancer patients. Germline loops: CDR1 KGHSH, CDR2 LQKENI. V lost 3 bases to trimming and J lost 4 bases, with 9 bases between them. The CDR3 totals 14 residues. TCRdb's copy holds only in-frame clones and misses some; the assay was immunoSEQ multiplex PCR. Among roughly 370,000 clones, 80% to 95% were seen once, and the ten largest hold 5.5% to 7.5%. The receptor's source is a man between 40 and 49 years old with head and neck cancer. Sequencing was performed on PBMCs. V gene TRBV18 combines with J gene TRBJ1-4, with D uncertain. The CDR3 coding sequence is TGTGCCAGCTCACCGTCCGGTATTAATGAAAAACTGTTTTTT. Amino acids: CASSPSGINEKLFF.